Presented here are 5 T cell receptor beta chains from one specimen sequenced in a study of shared clonotypes between healthy human individuals. Assay used: immunoSEQ multiplex PCR; TCRdb lists only in-frame clones, some missing. The repertoire has around 2,000,000 clones, about 95% of them found once; the top ten carry around 0.13%. The sequenced sample was naive CD4+ T cells sorted from blood. As for subset: CD45RA+ positively selected. The origin of the receptors is a man between 18 and 29 years old in good health.

The V and J genes are TRBV10-2 and TRBJ1-1, with 7 bases matching TRBD1. Trimming cost V 8 bases and J 1 base; bases outside gene matches: 4. CDR3 length: 13 residues. Per the germline V gene, CDR1 is WSHSY and CDR2 is SAAADI. The CDR3 region is CASCRQGNTEAFF. The CDR3 nucleotides are TGCGCCAGCTGCCGACAGGGGAACACTGAAGCTTTCTTT.

The chain uses TRBV9 and TRBJ2-5; D remains ambiguous. The CDR3 is 13 residues long. Trimming took 0 bases from V and 3 from J, leaving 6 bases between them. Germline V gene lookup returns CDR1 SGDLS and CDR2 YYNGEE. The CDR3 here is CASSVVWKETQYF. Here the CDR3 DNA reads TGTGCCAGCAGCGTAGTCTGGAAAGAGACCCAGTACTTC. The full variable domain, completed using reference TRBV9 and TRBJ2-5, is DSGVTQTPKHLITATGQRVTLRCSPRSGDLSVYWYQQSLDQGLQFLIQYYNGEERAKGNILERFSAQQFPDLHSELNLSSLELGDSALYFCASSVVWKETQYFGPGTRLLVL.

This clone was seen many times. The chain links TRBV9 to TRBJ2-6; D call uncertain. The CDR3 runs 14 residues. Per the germline V gene, CDR1 is SGDLS and CDR2 is YYNGEE. V was pared by 4 bases and J by 3 bases, with 8 bases between. The CDR3: CASSSRGGANVLTF. CDR3 sequence (DNA): TGTGCCAGCAGCTCCCGTGGTGGGGCCAACGTCCTGACTTTC.

V usage is TRBV10-2 and J usage is TRBJ1-1, with TRBD1 as a possible D gene (5 bases). The V end lost 6 bases, the J end lost 0 bases, and 20 bases lay between the germline ends. Germline CDR1 reads WSHSY; CDR2 reads SAAADI. The CDR3 is 17 amino acids. The CDR3 DNA is TGCGCCAGCAGGGGGGACGGACTAGGTACAATGAACACTGAAGCTTTCTTT. This encodes CASRGDGLGTMNTEAFF.

The chain is built from TRBV30 and TRBJ2-3; the match to TRBD2 covers 15 bases. Trimming removed 0 bases from V and 5 bases from J; junction bases left unmatched: 6. From germline, CDR1 is GTSNPN and CDR2 SVGIG (reference sequence). This CDR3 has 17 residues. CDR3 residues: CAWSVGTSGGRGDTQYF. In nucleotides, the CDR3 is TGTGCCTGGAGTGTAGGGACTAGCGGGGGGCGTGGAGATACGCAGTATTTT.